The clone carrying this T cell receptor (beta chain) was seen a single time. Its antigen is unknown. This specimen belongs to a study of Ad26.COV2.S vaccination and SARS-CoV-2 variants. Study in general: In the study, Ad26.COV2.S was injected intramuscularly once, or twice 56 days apart. Study observations and caveats: Measures of TCR breadth and depth may have fallen short of total T cell responses.

The method was immunoSEQ multiplex PCR; TCRdb's version includes in-frame clones alone and lacks a portion of them. The sample includes 300,000 to 400,000 clones, roughly 84% of them seen just once. CDR3 length: 13 residues. J gave up 8 bases and V 6 bases, and 7 bases lay outside the gene matches. Germline V gene data show CDR1 as LNHDA and CDR2 as SQIVND (reference sequence). Treatment denoted: about 20 received Ad26.COV2.S at low or high dose, single or two shots; 5 received placebo; per-sample allocation not given. Sampling was done on day 63 after the first vaccine or placebo injection. A Boston donor was an adult aged 18-55 years.

The V and J genes are TRBV19 and TRBJ1-2; 9 positions match TRBD1. The sequence was obtained from a person between 18 and 65 years old who received the Ad26.COV2.S COVID-19 vaccine or a placebo. Here the sequenced sample was peripheral blood, taken in a trial of Ad26.COV2.S vaccine versus placebo. In DNA form, the CDR3 reads TGTGCCAGTAGCCCCGGACAGGGGCGAGGCTACACCTTC. It codes for CASSPGQGRGYTF.